The rows below give T cell receptor beta chains drawn from one sample of a study of blood T cell repertoires in COVID-19. Some clones are missing from TCRdb's copy, which holds only in-frame ones; the method was immunoSEQ multiplex PCR. The sample holds 400,000 or so clones, approximately 86% seen once. Sequencing used peripheral blood. Receptors were obtained from a human donor in a cohort sampled during active COVID-19. Both conserved end residues are part of each CDR3. Fields, in order: J gene, clone size, V gene, D gene, CDR3 DNA, CDR3 protein. D genes are given only for firm matches. Clone size is stated in some rows and not others, as once, few, many or a class when expanded.

j_call: TRBJ1-1
clone_size: NA
v_call: TRBV7-2
d_call: NA
cdr3_nt: TGTGCCAGCAGCGCCCGGACCGGCCGCGGGGTGTTTGCTGAAGCTTTCTTT
cdr3_aa: CASSARTGRGVFAEAFF

j_call: TRBJ1-3
clone_size: NA
v_call: TRBV7-9
d_call: NA
cdr3_nt: TGTGCCAGCAAGACAGGTTTCTCTGGAAACACCATATATTTT
cdr3_aa: CASKTGFSGNTIYF

j_call: TRBJ1-1
clone_size: NA
v_call: TRBV19
d_call: NA
cdr3_nt: TGTGCCAGTAGTATAGTGGCAGGGAACACTGAAGCTTTCTTT
cdr3_aa: CASSIVAGNTEAFF

j_call: TRBJ1-6
clone_size: once
v_call: TRBV7-9
d_call: NA
cdr3_nt: TGTGCCAGCAGCGCCGGGAATCCCAGTAATTCACCCCTCCACTTT
cdr3_aa: CASSAGNPSNSPLHF

j_call: TRBJ2-1
clone_size: NA
v_call: TRBV20-1
d_call: NA
cdr3_nt: TGCAGTGCTAGTGGGAGAACAGACGAAGGGGGTGAGCAGTTCTTC
cdr3_aa: CSASGRTDEGGEQFF

j_call: TRBJ1-1
clone_size: NA
v_call: TRBV7-2
d_call: TRBD1
cdr3_nt: TGTGCCAGCAGCTTTGACAGGGTGAACACTGAAGCTTTCTTT
cdr3_aa: CASSFDRVNTEAFF

j_call: TRBJ2-3
clone_size: NA
v_call: TRBV2
d_call: NA
cdr3_nt: TGTGCCAGCAGTGCCCTAGCGACCACAGATACGCAGTATTTT
cdr3_aa: CASSALATTDTQYF

j_call: TRBJ1-1
clone_size: NA
v_call: TRBV5-1
d_call: TRBD1
cdr3_nt: TGCGCCAGCAGCCTTACAGGGGAGAACACTGAAGCTTTCTTT
cdr3_aa: CASSLTGENTEAFF

j_call: TRBJ1-2
clone_size: many
v_call: TRBV3-1/TRBV3-2
d_call: TRBD1
cdr3_nt: TGTGCCATATACCGGGACAGAAACGGGAGCTATGGCTACACCTTC
cdr3_aa: CAIYRDRNGSYGYTF

j_call: TRBJ2-7
clone_size: once
v_call: TRBV9
d_call: NA
cdr3_nt: TGTGCCAGCAGCGTTTTGGGGGCTAGCGGCGAGCAGTACTTC
cdr3_aa: CASSVLGASGEQYF

j_call: TRBJ2-1
clone_size: NA
v_call: TRBV19
d_call: NA
cdr3_nt: TGTGCCAGTAGTATAGGTTTGGGCCACCAGTCCAATGAGCAGTTCTTC
cdr3_aa: CASSIGLGHQSNEQFF

j_call: TRBJ1-4
clone_size: NA
v_call: TRBV19
d_call: NA
cdr3_nt: TGTGCCAGTAGTGGACAGACTGAAAAACTGTTTTTT
cdr3_aa: CASSGQTEKLFF

j_call: TRBJ2-4
clone_size: once
v_call: TRBV28
d_call: TRBD1
cdr3_nt: TGTGCCAGCAGTTTTGGAAGGGGGCCCCAAAACATTCAGTACTTC
cdr3_aa: CASSFGRGPQNIQYF

j_call: TRBJ2-7
clone_size: NA
v_call: TRBV7-8
d_call: TRBD1
cdr3_nt: TGTGCCAGCAGCCCCCGGAGGGACAGGGTTTACGAGCAGTACTTC
cdr3_aa: CASSPRRDRVYEQYF

j_call: TRBJ2-7
clone_size: NA
v_call: TRBV15
d_call: TRBD2
cdr3_nt: TGTGCCACCAGCGTAGGACTAGCGGGAGTTTCCGAGCAGTACTTC
cdr3_aa: CATSVGLAGVSEQYF

j_call: TRBJ2-7
clone_size: NA
v_call: TRBV24-1
d_call: TRBD2
cdr3_nt: TGTGCCACCAGCCCTTGGGGGACTAGCGGGAGACAGGAAAGCGAGCAGTACTTC
cdr3_aa: CATSPWGTSGRQESEQYF

j_call: TRBJ2-6
clone_size: once
v_call: TRBV9
d_call: TRBD2
cdr3_nt: TGTGCCAGCAGCGGGACTAGCGCAATCTCTGGGGCCAACGTCCTGACTTTC
cdr3_aa: CASSGTSAISGANVLTF

j_call: TRBJ2-7
clone_size: NA
v_call: TRBV5-4
d_call: TRBD1
cdr3_nt: TGTGCCAGCAGTGATAGGTTTCGGACAGGGGACTACGAGCAGTACTTC
cdr3_aa: CASSDRFRTGDYEQYF

j_call: TRBJ1-2
clone_size: NA
v_call: TRBV5-1
d_call: NA
cdr3_nt: TGCGCCAGCAGCTTGCACAGCAACTATGGCTACACCTTC
cdr3_aa: CASSLHSNYGYTF

j_call: TRBJ1-2
clone_size: NA
v_call: TRBV28
d_call: NA
cdr3_nt: TGTGCCAGCAGCTATCAGGGGCTTGGCTACACCTTC
cdr3_aa: CASSYQGLGYTF

j_call: TRBJ2-7
clone_size: NA
v_call: TRBV19
d_call: NA
cdr3_nt: TGTGCCAGTAGTATAACGCGGGCCTCCTACGAGCAGTACTTC
cdr3_aa: CASSITRASYEQYF

j_call: TRBJ1-5
clone_size: NA
v_call: TRBV28
d_call: NA
cdr3_nt: TGTGCCAGCAGAGAGCAGGGCCAGGATTATCAGCCCCAGCATTTT
cdr3_aa: CASREQGQDYQPQHF

j_call: TRBJ1-5
clone_size: NA
v_call: TRBV19
d_call: TRBD1
cdr3_nt: TGTGCCAGTAAACCGGGACAGGCCTATAGCAATCAGCCCCAGCATTTT
cdr3_aa: CASKPGQAYSNQPQHF

j_call: TRBJ1-1
clone_size: NA
v_call: TRBV12-3/TRBV12-4
d_call: NA
cdr3_nt: TGTGCCAGCAGTTTAGACGAGGCTGAAGCTTTCTTT
cdr3_aa: CASSLDEAEAFF

j_call: TRBJ2-1
clone_size: once
v_call: TRBV7-9
d_call: TRBD1
cdr3_nt: TGTGCCAGCAGCTTAGTAGGGACAGGGGAAGAGCAGTTCTTC
cdr3_aa: CASSLVGTGEEQFF

j_call: TRBJ1-4
clone_size: NA
v_call: TRBV23-1
d_call: NA
cdr3_nt: TGCGCCAGCAGTCGAACCCTCGGACAGCATCTTAATGAAAAACTGTTTTTT
cdr3_aa: CASSRTLGQHLNEKLFF

j_call: TRBJ2-1
clone_size: NA
v_call: TRBV24-1
d_call: NA
cdr3_nt: TGTGCCACCAGTGACCCCCGGACTCCCAATGAGCAGTTCTTC
cdr3_aa: CATSDPRTPNEQFF

j_call: TRBJ1-2
clone_size: once
v_call: TRBV2
d_call: TRBD1
cdr3_nt: TGTGCCAGCAGGATGATGGGGACAGGGTCTGTCTATGGCTACACCTTC
cdr3_aa: CASRMMGTGSVYGYTF

j_call: TRBJ1-2
clone_size: NA
v_call: TRBV5-4
d_call: NA
cdr3_nt: TGTGCCAGCAGCTTGGACTCCTATGGCTACACCTTC
cdr3_aa: CASSLDSYGYTF

j_call: TRBJ2-5
clone_size: NA
v_call: TRBV9
d_call: NA
cdr3_nt: TGTGCCAGCAGCGCGGACAGTTTCTCGGAGACCCAGTACTTC
cdr3_aa: CASSADSFSETQYF

j_call: TRBJ2-5
clone_size: once
v_call: TRBV7-9
d_call: NA
cdr3_nt: TGTGCCAGCATCCCTCGGGGGTCCGAGACCCAGTACTTC
cdr3_aa: CASIPRGSETQYF

j_call: TRBJ1-2
clone_size: once
v_call: TRBV4-1
d_call: NA
cdr3_nt: TGCGCCAGCAGCCAAGTCCTAGACAGAGCTAACTATGGCTACACCTTC
cdr3_aa: CASSQVLDRANYGYTF

j_call: TRBJ2-5
clone_size: NA
v_call: TRBV27
d_call: TRBD2
cdr3_nt: TGTGCCAGCAGCGACTTCGCGGGAGGGATAGAGACCCAGTACTTC
cdr3_aa: CASSDFAGGIETQYF

j_call: TRBJ2-7
clone_size: NA
v_call: TRBV3-1/TRBV3-2
d_call: TRBD2
cdr3_nt: TGTGCCAGCAGCCAAGAGGCGGGAGGGCCGGACGAGCAGTACTTC
cdr3_aa: CASSQEAGGPDEQYF

j_call: TRBJ1-2
clone_size: NA
v_call: TRBV10-3
d_call: TRBD1
cdr3_nt: TGTGCCATCAGCAGGGACAGGGATCAAGGCGGCTACACCTTC
cdr3_aa: CAISRDRDQGGYTF

j_call: TRBJ1-1
clone_size: NA
v_call: TRBV19
d_call: TRBD1
cdr3_nt: TGTGCCAGTAGTAGGGACAGCGAAAACACTGAAGCTTTCTTT
cdr3_aa: CASSRDSENTEAFF

j_call: TRBJ1-4
clone_size: NA
v_call: TRBV5-1
d_call: NA
cdr3_nt: TGCGCCAGCAGTCTTTTTGCAGGGGACACTAATGAAAAACTGTTTTTT
cdr3_aa: CASSLFAGDTNEKLFF

j_call: TRBJ2-2
clone_size: NA
v_call: TRBV15
d_call: NA
cdr3_nt: TGTGCCACCAGCAGAGACAGGGCGACCGGGGAGCTGTTTTTT
cdr3_aa: CATSRDRATGELFF

j_call: TRBJ2-7
clone_size: NA
v_call: TRBV4-2
d_call: TRBD2
cdr3_nt: TGTGCCAGCAGCCAAAATAACGGGGGGACCTTCCCAGGCGAGCAGTACTTC
cdr3_aa: CASSQNNGGTFPGEQYF

j_call: TRBJ1-1
clone_size: once
v_call: TRBV28
d_call: NA
cdr3_nt: TGTGCCAGCAGATTGACAGACCCCCCATCAGAAGCTTTCTTT
cdr3_aa: CASRLTDPPSEAFF

j_call: TRBJ1-4
clone_size: NA
v_call: TRBV3-1/TRBV3-2
d_call: TRBD1
cdr3_nt: TGTGCCAGCAGCCCGCCTTATGGGACAGGACTAACAAAACTGTTTTTT
cdr3_aa: CASSPPYGTGLTKLFF

j_call: TRBJ2-3
clone_size: NA
v_call: TRBV3-1/TRBV3-2
d_call: TRBD2
cdr3_nt: TGTGCCAGCAGCCAAGATGGACTAGCGGGGGGTCTCCCAAGGACGCAGTATTTT
cdr3_aa: CASSQDGLAGGLPRTQYF

j_call: TRBJ2-7
clone_size: NA
v_call: TRBV6-5
d_call: TRBD2
cdr3_nt: TGTGCCAGCAGCTTACTTCGCCCCGGGAGGGGCGAGCAGTACTTC
cdr3_aa: CASSLLRPGRGEQYF

j_call: TRBJ2-5
clone_size: NA
v_call: TRBV12-3/TRBV12-4
d_call: NA
cdr3_nt: TGTGCCAGCACCTCAACCCGGGAGACCCAGTACTTC
cdr3_aa: CASTSTRETQYF

j_call: TRBJ1-2
clone_size: NA
v_call: TRBV6-2/TRBV6-3
d_call: NA
cdr3_nt: TGTGCCAGCAGTTACTCGATGCCGGGATCTAGGGGCTACACCTTC
cdr3_aa: CASSYSMPGSRGYTF

j_call: TRBJ1-6
clone_size: once
v_call: TRBV5-4
d_call: NA
cdr3_nt: TGTGCCAGCAGCTTGGACAGCAACTCCTATAATTCACCCCTCCACTTT
cdr3_aa: CASSLDSNSYNSPLHF

j_call: TRBJ1-2
clone_size: NA
v_call: TRBV4-1
d_call: TRBD1
cdr3_nt: TGCGCCAGCAGCCAACCAAGCAGGGGGCGTCGCTATGGCTACACCTTC
cdr3_aa: CASSQPSRGRRYGYTF

j_call: TRBJ2-1
clone_size: NA
v_call: TRBV15
d_call: NA
cdr3_nt: TGTGCCACCAGCAGAGATTACCTAAATGAGCAGTTCTTC
cdr3_aa: CATSRDYLNEQFF

j_call: TRBJ2-7
clone_size: NA
v_call: TRBV3-1/TRBV3-2
d_call: NA
cdr3_nt: TGTGCCAGCAGCCCACAGGGCGTATCCTCCTACGAGCAGTACTTC
cdr3_aa: CASSPQGVSSYEQYF

j_call: TRBJ1-2
clone_size: NA
v_call: TRBV5-1
d_call: NA
cdr3_nt: TGCGCCAGCAGCTTAAAGGTGGGAGTGTGGTCCGGCTACACCTTC
cdr3_aa: CASSLKVGVWSGYTF

j_call: TRBJ2-7
clone_size: NA
v_call: TRBV18
d_call: TRBD1
cdr3_nt: TGTGCCAGCTCAGGAACCCAGGGACAGGGGTTTTACGAGCAGTACTTC
cdr3_aa: CASSGTQGQGFYEQYF